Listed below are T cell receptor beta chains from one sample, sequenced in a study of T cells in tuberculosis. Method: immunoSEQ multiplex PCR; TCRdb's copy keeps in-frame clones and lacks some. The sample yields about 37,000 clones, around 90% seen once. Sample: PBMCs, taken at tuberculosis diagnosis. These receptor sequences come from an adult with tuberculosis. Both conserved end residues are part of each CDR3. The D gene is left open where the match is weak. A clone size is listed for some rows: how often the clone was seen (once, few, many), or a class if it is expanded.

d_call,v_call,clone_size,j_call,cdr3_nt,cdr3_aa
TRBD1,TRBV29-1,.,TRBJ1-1,TGCAGCGCCATAGAGGGGGCGAGCACTGAAGCTTTCTTT,CSAIEGASTEAFF
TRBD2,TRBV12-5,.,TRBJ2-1,TGTGCTAGTGGTTTGGTAATCTCTAGCGGGGGAATCTACAATGAGCAGTTCTTC,CASGLVISSGGIYNEQFF
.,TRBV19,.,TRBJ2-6,TGTGCCAGTAGTTTTACGGGAATCAGCCCCCTCTCCAGTGCCAACGTCCTGACTTTC,CASSFTGISPLSSANVLTF
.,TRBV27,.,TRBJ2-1,TGTGCCAGCAGTTTACCAGGGAAGAATGAGCAGTTCTTC,CASSLPGKNEQFF
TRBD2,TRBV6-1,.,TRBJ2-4,TGTGCCAGCAGTGAACGATTCGGGGGGGCCAAAAACATTCAGTACTTC,CASSERFGGAKNIQYF
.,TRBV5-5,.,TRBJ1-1,TGTGCCAGCACCGCGGTGACCGCTACCACTGAAGCTTTCTTT,CASTAVTATTEAFF
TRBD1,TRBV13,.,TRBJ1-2,TGTGCCAGCAGCTTAGCGGGACAGGGACTCTATGGCTACACCTTC,CASSLAGQGLYGYTF
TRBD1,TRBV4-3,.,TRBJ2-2,TGCGCCAGCAGTCCCGGGACAGGGAACCGAAACACCGGGGAGCTGTTTTTT,CASSPGTGNRNTGELFF
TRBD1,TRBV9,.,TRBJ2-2,TGTGCCAGCAGCGCTCAACAGGGGGCCCTGATCGGGGAGCTGTTTTTT,CASSAQQGALIGELFF
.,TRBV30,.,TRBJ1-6,TGTGCCTGGAGTAGGGAGTATGGTAATTCACCCCTCCACTTT,CAWSREYGNSPLHF
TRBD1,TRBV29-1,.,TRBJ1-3,TGCAGCGTTCGGGGTCCGACCTTCGACAGGGCGAGCTCTGGAAACACCATATATTTT,CSVRGPTFDRASSGNTIYF
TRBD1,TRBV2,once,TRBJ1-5,TGTGCCAGCAGGGGGGGCCCAGCAGGGGGCACCCAGCATTTT,CASRGGPAGGTQHF
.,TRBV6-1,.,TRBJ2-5,TGTGCCAGCACAAGCATCCCGGGAGAAGAGACCCAGTACTTC,CASTSIPGEETQYF
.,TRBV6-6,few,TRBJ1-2,TGTGCCAGCAGGCCGGGAGCCCCTCCAGGAGGCTACACCTTC,CASRPGAPPGGYTF
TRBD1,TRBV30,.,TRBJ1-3,TGTGCCTGGAGTTATTATCGGACAGGGGCTGGAAACACCATATATTTT,CAWSYYRTGAGNTIYF
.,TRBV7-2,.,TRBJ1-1,TGTGCCAGCAGCCCGCAGGCCTATGCTTTCTTT,CASSPQAYAFF
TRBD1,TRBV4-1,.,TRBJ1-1,TGCGCCAGCAGCCAAGGACAGGGGTTGAACACTGAAGCTTTCTTT,CASSQGQGLNTEAFF
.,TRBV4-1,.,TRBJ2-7,TGCGCCAGCAGCCAAACTAGATGGTACGAGCAGTACTTC,CASSQTRWYEQYF
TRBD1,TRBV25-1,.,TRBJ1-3,TGTGCCAGCAGTGAAACGGACAGGGGTGGAAACACCATATATTTT,CASSETDRGGNTIYF